What follows are 3 T cell receptor beta chains derived from one specimen sequenced in a study of shared clonotypes between healthy human individuals. Only CD45RO-negative cells positively selected for CCR7 counted as naive CD8 cells, so terminally differentiated effector memory CD45RA+ cells were excluded. The method was immunoSEQ multiplex PCR; TCRdb's version includes in-frame clones alone and lacks a portion of them. Counted here are some 2.1 million clones, 80% to 95% occurring once; the ten biggest clones make up around 1.7%. Source material: naive CD8+ T cells from PBMCs. These receptors all stem from a young man in good health. Some clones in this sample may be carry-over from other donors' samples.

The CDR3 coding sequence is TGTGCCAGCAGTGACGTAGCGGGAGTTACCGGGGAGCTGTTTTTT. It yields the protein CASSDVAGVTGELFF. This sequence joins TRBV6-4 and TRBJ2-2, with 9 positions matching TRBD2. Unmatched junction bases numbered 3, after V lost 2 bases and J lost 5 bases. The CDR3 contains 15 residues. The germline V gene has CDR1 MRHNA and CDR2 SNTAGT.

In its sample, this clone was seen once. The V and J genes are TRBV27 and TRBJ2-7; 9 bases fit TRBD1. Looked up from germline, CDR1 is MNHEY and CDR2 is SMNVEV (reference sequence). CDR3 length equals 15 residues. The trim removed 4 bases at V and 3 bases at J, leaving 7 bases unmatched. The DNA for the CDR3 is TGTGCCAGCAGTTCGCCCGCGGGACAGGGCTACGAGCAGTACTTC. This encodes CASSSPAGQGYEQYF.

The J gene is TRBJ2-7, the V gene TRBV6-1; a weak D match, TRBD2 (5 bases). The V gene lost 1 base and the J gene lost 1 base, with 11 bases spanning the gap. Germline lookup yields CDR1 MNHNS and CDR2 SASEGT. The CDR3 totals 15 residues. The CDR3 spells CASSEEAGMSYEQYF. The CDR3 DNA is TGTGCCAGCAGTGAAGAGGCGGGTATGTCCTACGAGCAGTACTTC.